This T cell receptor beta chain was retrieved from a study of blood T cell repertoires in COVID-19. Participants came from 20 to 25 US areas, aged about 18 to 100 years. Libraries were prepared by immunoSEQ multiplex PCR; TCRdb keeps only in-frame clonotypes and omits some of them. The sample consists of 350,000 to 450,000 clones, approximately 91% of them appearing once. V lost 2 bases and J 3 bases, leaving 11 bases between the germline ends. CDR3 length equals 14 residues. Germline loops: CDR1 SGHDT, CDR2 YYEEEE. The rearrangement links TRBV5-6 to TRBJ1-2; a possible D gene is TRBD1 (6 bases). Sequenced material: PBMCs or T cells enriched from blood (not recorded which). This clonotype was obtained from a woman aged 40 to 55 who had been exposed to COVID-19. CDR3 nucleotides: TGTGCCAGCAGCTTCAGGGGTATAGACTATGGCTACACCTTC. This codes for CASSFRGIDYGYTF.